A single sample is the source of the 26 T cell receptor beta chains below, sequenced in a study of shared clonotypes between healthy human individuals. TCRdb's table, derived via immunoSEQ multiplex PCR, lists solely in-frame clones and lacks some. The data show about 2 million clones, 85% to 95% seen once. Sample: naive CD4+ T cells sorted from blood. Subset meaning: CD45RA+ positively selected. The receptors shown here come from a man between 18 and 29 years old in good health.

V and J are TRBV6-6 and TRBJ1-2; D uncertain. The length of the CDR3 is 15 residues. Per the germline V gene, CDR1 is MNHNY and CDR2 is SVGAGI (reference sequence). Trimming took 6 bases from V and 0 from J, leaving 14 bases between them. CDR3 protein: CASRPSRSSNYGYTF. The CDR3 DNA follows: TGTGCCAGCAGACCTAGCAGGAGCTCTAACTATGGCTACACCTTC.

This chain joins TRBV5-1 and TRBJ2-5; D unresolved. The CDR3 runs 14 residues. V was shortened by 4 bases and J by 5 bases, with 15 bases between the two germline ends. Germline V gives CDR1 SGHRS, CDR2 YFSETQ. For the CDR3, the DNA is TGCGCCAGCAGCCCAGGTAGCTTACGCGAGACCCAGTACTTC. Translated, it gives CASSPGSLRETQYF.

The chain employs TRBV10-3 and TRBJ2-5; perhaps D is TRBD1 or TRBD2 (5 bases each). Trimming shortened V by 11 bases and J by 2 bases, and 12 bases separated the two germline ends. The CDR3 runs to 12 residues. The germline V gene has CDR1 ENHRY and CDR2 SYGVKD. The chain's CDR3 is CACRDGQETQYF. The CDR3 nucleotides read TGTGCCTGCCGGGACGGGCAAGAGACCCAGTACTTC.

The chain carries TRBV19 and TRBJ2-5; perhaps TRBD1 as D (5 bases). Germline-derived CDR1 and CDR2 are LNHDA and SQIVND (reference sequence). Trimming took off 1 base at V and 2 bases at J, with 11 bases between the two ends. The CDR3 contains 15 residues. The CDR3 nucleotides are TGTGCCAGTAGTATAGTCGAAAAGGGGCAAGAGACCCAGTACTTC. It translates to CASSIVEKGQETQYF. Full variable domain (outside the CDR3, taken from reference TRBV19 and TRBJ2-5): DGGITQSPKYLFRKEGQNVTLSCEQNLNHDAMYWYRQDPGQGLRLIYYSQIVNDFQKGDIAEGYSVSREKKESFPLTVTSAQKNPTAFYLCASSIVEKGQETQYFGPGTRLLVL.

V usage is TRBV27 and J usage is TRBJ1-6; TRBD1 is a possible D gene (5 bases). With 6 bases removed from V and 5 bases from J, the gap between germline ends came to 11 bases. In germline, CDR1 is MNHEY, CDR2 SMNVEV (reference sequence). The CDR3 has 14 amino acids. Here the CDR3 reads CASRSGPDNSPLHF. The CDR3 bases are TGTGCCAGCAGATCGGGACCCGATAATTCACCCCTCCACTTT.

The chain has TRBV10-1 and TRBJ2-3, with 11 positions matching TRBD2. The CDR3 length is 16 residues. Germline lookup yields CDR1 WNHNN and CDR2 SYGVQD (reference sequence). The V segment lost 3 bases and the J segment 1 base; nucleotides outside the gene matches: 3. The CDR3 coding sequence is TGCGCCAGCAGTGAAACTAGCGGGAGTGGCACAGATACGCAGTATTTT. This encodes CASSETSGSGTDTQYF.

The chain recombines TRBV12-2 with TRBJ1-3. TRBV12-2 counts as a pseudogene. This CDR3 has 13 residues. CDR3 in amino acids: CASRSGSGNTIYF. The CDR3, as DNA: TGTGCAAGTAGATCTGGCTCTGGAAACACCATATATTTT.

The V and J genes are TRBV19 and TRBJ2-2; the match to TRBD1 covers 10 bases. V lost 4 bases and J lost 9; bases outside the gene matches: 11. Germline CDR1 is LNHDA and CDR2 is SQIVND (reference sequence). This CDR3 spans 16 amino acids. DNA for the CDR3: TGTGCCAGTAGTACCTTTACCGGGACAGGGGTACGGGAGCTGTTTTTT. Translation gives CASSTFTGTGVRELFF.

As for this clone: Other DNA sequences within the sample encode an identical CDR3. V usage is TRBV5-8 and J usage is TRBJ1-1, with 8 positions matching TRBD1. Trimming cost V 4 bases and J 1 base; bases outside gene matches: 3. This CDR3 comprises 14 residues. Per germline, CDR1 SGHTS and CDR2 YDEGEE. CDR3 nucleotide sequence: TGTGCCAGCAGCCTCGGGACAGGGAACACTGAAGCTTTCTTT. This sequence encodes CASSLGTGNTEAFF.

This sequence joins TRBV4-1 and TRBJ2-3; D might be TRBD2 (6 bases). Trimming shortened V by 2 bases and J by 5 bases, and 11 bases separated the two germline ends. Per germline, CDR1 MGHRA and CDR2 YSYEKL. CDR3 size: 14 residues. The CDR3, as DNA: TGCGCCAGCAGCCAAACACTAGCACAAGATACGCAGTATTTT. This sequence encodes CASSQTLAQDTQYF.

The V call is TRBV11-2, the J call TRBJ1-4, with 7 bases matching TRBD1. The CDR3 consists of 13 residues. Looked up from germline, CDR1 is SGHAT and CDR2 is FQNNGV. The V segment lost 5 bases and the J segment 8 bases; nucleotides outside the gene matches: 5. CDR3 nucleotide sequence: TGTGCCAGCAGCAACAGGGGTGGGGAAAAACTGTTTTTT. Its protein is CASSNRGGEKLFF.

The V gene is TRBV2, the J gene TRBJ2-7; 9 positions agree with TRBD2. The CDR3 consists of 17 residues. The junction had 15 bases not matched to a gene; V was cut back by 5 bases and J by 4 bases. Germline V lookup: CDR1 SNHLY, CDR2 FYNNEI. The CDR3 region has the DNA TGTGCCAGCAGTTACCACCAGGCGGGGGGGCTGGGGTACGAGCAGTACTTC. Its protein product is CASSYHQAGGLGYEQYF.

This chain joins TRBV6-5 and TRBJ1-2; D is uncertain. V was clipped by 3 bases and J by 4 bases, with 9 bases between them. This CDR3 has 13 residues. Germline CDR1 MNHEY, CDR2 SVGAGI. For the CDR3, the DNA is TGTGCCAGCAGTTATGGGTGGACCTATGGCTACACCTTC. It is translated as CASSYGWTYGYTF.

As concerns this clone: Other DNA sequences in the same sample also yield this CDR3. V usage is TRBV7-9 and J usage is TRBJ1-1, with D hard to call. Trimming shortened V by 1 base and J by 6 bases, and 6 bases separated the two germline ends. CDR1 and CDR2 (germline): SEHNR, FQNEAQ (reference sequence). The CDR3 spans 12 residues. CDR3 residues: CASSLGRAEAFF. The CDR3 nucleotides are TGTGCCAGCAGCTTAGGCCGGGCTGAAGCTTTCTTT. Looking up the rest from reference TRBV7-9 and TRBJ1-1 gives the full variable domain: DTGVSQNPRHKITKRGQNVTFRCDPISEHNRLYWYRQTLGQGPEFLTYFQNEAQLEKSRLLSDRFSAERPKGSFSTLEIQRTEQGDSAMYLCASSLGRAEAFFGQGTRLTVV.

The chain carries TRBV5-1 and TRBJ2-7; 8 bases are shared with TRBD1. The V segment lost 4 bases and the J segment 6 bases; nucleotides outside the gene matches: 9. The CDR3 runs to 14 residues. In germline, CDR1 is SGHRS, CDR2 YFSETQ. CDR3: CASSTGTGEFEQYF. The CDR3 region has the DNA TGCGCCAGCAGCACCGGGACAGGAGAATTCGAGCAGTACTTC.

On this clone: Distinct nucleotide sequences in the sample also encode this CDR3. This chain uses TRBV2 with TRBJ2-2, with 8 bases fitting TRBD1. The length of the CDR3 is 15 residues. CDR1 and CDR2 from the germline V gene are SNHLY and FYNNEI. The junction had 1 base not matched to a gene; V was cut back by 4 bases and J by 0 bases. CDR3 amino acids: CASSVTGANTGELFF. The CDR3 bases are TGTGCCAGCAGTGTGACAGGGGCGAACACCGGGGAGCTGTTTTTT. Complete variable domain (other parts from reference TRBV2 and TRBJ2-2): EPEVTQTPSHQVTQMGQEVILRCVPISNHLYFYWYRQILGQKVEFLVSFYNNEISEKSEIFDDQFSVERPDGSNFTLKIRSTKLEDSAMYFCASSVTGANTGELFFGEGSRLTVL.

With respect to this clone: The sample carries other DNA sequences with the same CDR3. This chain links TRBV6-5 with TRBJ2-7; tentatively, D is TRBD2 (6 bases). V lost 11 bases and J 2 bases, leaving 13 bases between the germline ends. The germline V gene has CDR1 MNHEY and CDR2 SVGAGI. This CDR3 comprises 12 residues. DNA of the CDR3: TGTGCCTCCTCCAGCGGGCCCTACGAGCAGTACTTC. Protein: CASSSGPYEQYF.

The chain carries TRBV6-1 and TRBJ1-5; TRBD1 aligns across 9 bases. The CDR3 contains 15 residues. From germline, CDR1 is MNHNS and CDR2 SASEGT. The V and J ends lost 2 bases and 6 bases, in that order; junction bases with no gene match: 5. CDR3 bases: TGTGCCAGCAGTGAATGGACAGGGGCCTTTCAGCCCCAGCATTTT. Its protein product is CASSEWTGAFQPQHF.

This chain connects TRBV7-9 to TRBJ2-3, with TRBD2 as a possible D gene (5 bases). The germline V gene encodes CDR1 SEHNR and CDR2 FQNEAQ (reference sequence). The CDR3 has 15 amino acids. V gave up 0 bases and J gave up 2 bases, with 9 bases separating them. In nucleotides, the CDR3 is TGTGCCAGCAGCTTAGCGTCGGGGTTCACAGATACGCAGTATTTT. Translation: CASSLASGFTDTQYF.

The CDR3 here is CASKGGHTEAFF. The CDR3 DNA sequence: TGTGCCAGCAAAGGCGGACACACTGAAGCTTTCTTT. J is TRBJ1-1 and V is TRBV6-5, with D hard to call. This CDR3 comprises 12 residues. CDR1 and CDR2 (germline): MNHEY, SVGAGI. Trimming pared 7 bases from V and 3 bases from J, leaving 9 bases between.

The chain carries TRBV5-1 and TRBJ2-5, with TRBD2 as a possible D gene (5 bases). The germline V and J ends were trimmed by 0 bases and 1 base, with 13 bases remaining between them. Germline V gene lookup returns CDR1 SGHRS and CDR2 YFSETQ. The CDR3 has 16 amino acids. CDR3 sequence reads: CASSLDAGKGQETQYF. CDR3 coding DNA: TGCGCCAGCAGCTTGGACGCGGGTAAGGGCCAAGAGACCCAGTACTTC.

With regard to this clone: This sample also contains other DNA sequences that code for the same CDR3. The genes are TRBV6-6 and TRBJ1-1, with D uncertain. The CDR3 consists of 13 residues. CDR1 and CDR2 (germline): MNHNY, SVGAGI (reference sequence). Trimming took off 6 bases at V and 0 bases at J, with 8 bases between the two ends. For the CDR3, the DNA is TGTGCCAGCAGCCTTACAGTGAACACTGAAGCTTTCTTT. This gives the protein CASSLTVNTEAFF.

The chain recombines TRBV6-1 with TRBJ1-5; weak D call: TRBD1 (5 bases). Trimming took 10 bases from V and 3 from J, leaving 13 bases between them. Germline lookup yields CDR1 MNHNS and CDR2 SASEGT. The CDR3 is 13 amino acids. CDR3 residues: CATETVINQPQHF. In DNA form, the CDR3 reads TGTGCCACCGAGACAGTGATCAATCAGCCCCAGCATTTT.

The rearrangement links TRBV30 to TRBJ1-5; the match to TRBD1 covers 8 bases. Unmatched junction bases numbered 2, after V lost 1 base and J lost 0 bases. Germline V CDR1 and CDR2: GTSNPN, SVGIG (reference sequence). The CDR3 runs 15 residues. The CDR3 here is CAWSGQGFSNQPQHF. The CDR3 nucleotides are TGTGCCTGGAGTGGACAGGGGTTTAGCAATCAGCCCCAGCATTTT.

The chain couples TRBV19 to TRBJ2-1; D unresolved. Trimming pared 7 bases from V and 0 bases from J, leaving 7 bases between. The CDR3 is 13 amino acids. Germline lookup yields CDR1 LNHDA and CDR2 SQIVND (reference sequence). CDR3 bases: TGTGCCAGTATGCTGAGCTCCTACAATGAGCAGTTCTTC. This sequence encodes CASMLSSYNEQFF.

This clone was observed a single time. The V and J genes are TRBV6-5 and TRBJ1-5, with a possible D match to TRBD1 (5 bases). The CDR3 is 15 amino acids. The V end lost 5 bases, the J end lost 6 bases, and 17 bases lay between the germline ends. From germline, CDR1 is MNHEY and CDR2 SVGAGI. The CDR3 reads CASSPWGRDPQPQHF. The CDR3 DNA reads as TGTGCCAGCAGTCCTTGGGGTAGGGACCCTCAGCCCCAGCATTTT.